This TCR beta chain emerged from a study of blood T cell repertoires in COVID-19. Overall study context: From T cells, B-cell-depleted T cells, or PBMCs came the material, which was cDNA or gDNA.

In germline, CDR1 is SGHRS, CDR2 YFSETQ. This CDR3 has 15 amino acids. With V trimmed by 0 bases and J by 5 bases, 7 bases remained unmatched. In the authors' methods: How many nucleated cells were present was estimated from reference gene primer amplification. The assay was immunoSEQ multiplex PCR, and TCRdb's table has in-frame clones only and misses some. V, J and clone size are taken as reported in that table, and D and trimming were inferred from the DNA itself. The sample gives around 180,000 clones, over 75% of which show up once; over 15% is in the top ten. Enrollment of patients from Seattle took place during active infection, with longitudinal follow-up.

The receptor was isolated from a person aged 65 to 85 with COVID-19, enrolled during active disease. The chain employs TRBV5-1 and TRBJ2-5, with TRBD2 matching 7 bases. The sequenced sample was peripheral blood. The CDR3 here is CASSLVGLTGETQYF. The CDR3, as DNA: TGCGCCAGCAGCTTGGTGGGACTAACGGGGGAGACCCAGTACTTC. Looking up the rest from reference TRBV5-1 and TRBJ2-5 gives the full variable domain: KAGVTQTPRYLIKTRGQQVTLSCSPISGHRSVSWYQQTPGQGLQFLFEYFSETQRNKGNFPGRFSGRQFSNSRSEMNVSTLELGDSALYLCASSLVGLTGETQYFGPGTRLLVL.